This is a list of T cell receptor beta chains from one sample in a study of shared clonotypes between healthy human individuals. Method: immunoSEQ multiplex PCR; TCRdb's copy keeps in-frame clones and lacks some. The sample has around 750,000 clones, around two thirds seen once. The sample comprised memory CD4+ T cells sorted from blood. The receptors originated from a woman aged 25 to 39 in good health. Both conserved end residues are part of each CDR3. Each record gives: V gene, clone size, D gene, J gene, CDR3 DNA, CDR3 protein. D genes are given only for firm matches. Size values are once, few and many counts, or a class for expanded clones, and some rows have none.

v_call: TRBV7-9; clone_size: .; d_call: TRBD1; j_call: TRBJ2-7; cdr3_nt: TGTGCCAGCAGCGATACAGGGGCCCTCTCTCCCTACGAGCAGTACTTC; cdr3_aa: CASSDTGALSPYEQYF
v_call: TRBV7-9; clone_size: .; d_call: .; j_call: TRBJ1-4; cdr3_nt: TGTGCCAGCAGCTTAGGACAGCCAACTAATGAAAAACTGTTTTTT; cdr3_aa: CASSLGQPTNEKLFF
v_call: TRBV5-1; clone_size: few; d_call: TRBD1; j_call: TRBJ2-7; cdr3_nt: TGCGCCAGCAGCCCACAATCTCCGGGACAGGCCTACGAGCAGTACTTC; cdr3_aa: CASSPQSPGQAYEQYF
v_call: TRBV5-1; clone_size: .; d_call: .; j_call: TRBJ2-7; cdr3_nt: TGCGCCAGCAGCTCGGGGGGCGGGCCGGGGCCCTACGAGCAGTACTTC; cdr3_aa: CASSSGGGPGPYEQYF
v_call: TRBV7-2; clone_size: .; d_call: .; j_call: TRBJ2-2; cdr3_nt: TGTGCCAGCAGCTCTGGGGGGCCAGGGGAGCTGTTTTTT; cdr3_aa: CASSSGGPGELFF
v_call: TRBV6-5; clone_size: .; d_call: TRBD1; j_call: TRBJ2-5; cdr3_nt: TGTGCCAGCAGTTACCTGACAGGGCATGCCTCGGAGACCCAGTACTTC; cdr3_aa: CASSYLTGHASETQYF
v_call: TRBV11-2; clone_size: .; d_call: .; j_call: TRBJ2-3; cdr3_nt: TGTGCCAGCAGCTTAGCTTCTAGCACAGATACGCAGTATTTT; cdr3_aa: CASSLASSTDTQYF
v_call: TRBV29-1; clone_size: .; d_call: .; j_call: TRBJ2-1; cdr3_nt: TGCAGCGTTGTCAGGGAAATCTCCTACAATGAGCAGTTCTTC; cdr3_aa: CSVVREISYNEQFF
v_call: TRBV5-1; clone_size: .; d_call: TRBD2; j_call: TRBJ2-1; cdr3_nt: TGCGCCAGCAGCTTTACTAGCGGGTCCAACAATGAGCAGTTCTTC; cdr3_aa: CASSFTSGSNNEQFF
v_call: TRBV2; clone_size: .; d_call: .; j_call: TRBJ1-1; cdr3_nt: TGTGCCAGCGACTGGGACGGAGGCTATGAAGCTTTCTTT; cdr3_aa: CASDWDGGYEAFF
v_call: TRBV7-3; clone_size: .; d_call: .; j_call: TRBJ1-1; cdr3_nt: TGTGCCAGCAGCTTAGAGAGCTACACTGAAGCTTTCTTT; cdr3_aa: CASSLESYTEAFF
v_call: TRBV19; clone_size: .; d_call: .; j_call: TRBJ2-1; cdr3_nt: TGTGCCAGTACAATAGGTCTCAGGATTTCCTACAATGAGCAGTTCTTC; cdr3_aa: CASTIGLRISYNEQFF
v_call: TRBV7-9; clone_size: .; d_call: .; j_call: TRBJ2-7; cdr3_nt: TGTGCCAGCAGCTTAATCGCGAACGAGCAGTACTTC; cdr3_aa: CASSLIANEQYF
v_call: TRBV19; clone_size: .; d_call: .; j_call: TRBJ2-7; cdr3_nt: TGTGCCAGTAGTACGGGGGCCTACGGTGGCGAGCAGTACTTC; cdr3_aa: CASSTGAYGGEQYF
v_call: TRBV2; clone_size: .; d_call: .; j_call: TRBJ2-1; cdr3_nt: TGTGCCAGCAGACCCACAGGGTACAATGAGCAGTTCTTC; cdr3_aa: CASRPTGYNEQFF
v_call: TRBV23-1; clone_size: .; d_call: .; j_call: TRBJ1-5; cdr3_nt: TGCGCCAGCAGTCCATCCCCCCGGGGAGGGAACTATAGCAATCAGCCCCAGCATTTT; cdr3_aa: CASSPSPRGGNYSNQPQHF
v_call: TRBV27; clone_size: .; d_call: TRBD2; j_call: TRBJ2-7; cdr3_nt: TGTGCCAGCATGGCGCCGGGAGGCCGAATTAGGGACGAGCAGTACTTC; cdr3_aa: CASMAPGGRIRDEQYF
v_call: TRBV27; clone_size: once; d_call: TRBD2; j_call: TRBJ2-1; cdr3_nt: TGTGCCAGCAGTTTTTGGAGTGGCGGGAGGGCCGTAGATGAGCAGTTCTTC; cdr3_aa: CASSFWSGGRAVDEQFF
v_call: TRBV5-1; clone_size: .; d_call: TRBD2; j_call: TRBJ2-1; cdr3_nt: TGCGCCAGCAGGGTTGTAGCGGGAGGGGGTGATGAGCAGTTCTTC; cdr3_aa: CASRVVAGGGDEQFF
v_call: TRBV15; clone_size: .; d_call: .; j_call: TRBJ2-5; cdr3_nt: TGTGCCACCAGCAGAGATCTAGGGACAGAGACCCAGTACTTC; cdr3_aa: CATSRDLGTETQYF
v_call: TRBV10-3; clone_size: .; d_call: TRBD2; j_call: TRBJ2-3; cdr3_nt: TGTGCCACCAAAACCTGGGGGGGGGATACGCAGTATTTT; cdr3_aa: CATKTWGGDTQYF
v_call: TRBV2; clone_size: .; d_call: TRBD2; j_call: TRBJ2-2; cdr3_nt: TGTGCCAGCAGTCTACTAGCGGGAGGGGCCGGGGAGCTGTTTTTT; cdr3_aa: CASSLLAGGAGELFF
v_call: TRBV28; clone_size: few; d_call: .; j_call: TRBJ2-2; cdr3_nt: TGTGCCAGCACCGAGGGGAGAACGGGGTCGACTACCGGGGAGCTGTTTTTT; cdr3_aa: CASTEGRTGSTTGELFF
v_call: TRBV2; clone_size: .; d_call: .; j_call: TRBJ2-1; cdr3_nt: TGTGCCTTAGGTAACAGCGGATACAATGAGCAGTTCTTC; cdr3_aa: CALGNSGYNEQFF
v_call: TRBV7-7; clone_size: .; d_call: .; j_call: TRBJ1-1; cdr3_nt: TGTGCCAGCAGCCGCGACACGAACACTGAAGCTTTCTTT; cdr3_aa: CASSRDTNTEAFF
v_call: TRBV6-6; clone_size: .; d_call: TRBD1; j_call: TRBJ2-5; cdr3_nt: TGTGCCAGCAGTCGAGGGACAGGGGGCTTTGAGACCCAGTACTTC; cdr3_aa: CASSRGTGGFETQYF
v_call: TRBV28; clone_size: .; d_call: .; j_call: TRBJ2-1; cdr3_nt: TGTGCCAGCAGTGCCTATACTAGTGACAATGAGCAGTTCTTC; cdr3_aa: CASSAYTSDNEQFF
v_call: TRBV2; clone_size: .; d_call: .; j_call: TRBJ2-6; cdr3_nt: TGTGCCAGCAGTGTCCTGGGATTCTCTGGGGCCAACGTCCTGACTTTC; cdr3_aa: CASSVLGFSGANVLTF
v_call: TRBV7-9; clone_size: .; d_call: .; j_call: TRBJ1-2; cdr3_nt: TGTGCCAGCAGCTTAGTCAGCTATGGCTACACCTTC; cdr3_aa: CASSLVSYGYTF
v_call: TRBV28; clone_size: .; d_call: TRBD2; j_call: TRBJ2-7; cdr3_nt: TGTGCCAGCAGGAGCGGGAGCTACGAGCAGTACTTC; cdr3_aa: CASRSGSYEQYF
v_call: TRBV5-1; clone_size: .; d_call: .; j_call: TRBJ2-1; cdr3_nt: TGCGCCAGCAGCCGCGACAGTAGCTCCTACAATGAGCAGTTCTTC; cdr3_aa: CASSRDSSSYNEQFF
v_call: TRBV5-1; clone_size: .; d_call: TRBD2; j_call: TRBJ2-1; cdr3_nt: TGCGCCAGCAGCCCCCAGGTGGGACTAGCTCTTTCTGAGCAGTTCTTC; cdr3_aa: CASSPQVGLALSEQFF
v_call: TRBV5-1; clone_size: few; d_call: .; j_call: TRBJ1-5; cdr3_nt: TGCGCCAGCAGCTTGGAGGGACAACGCAATCAGCCCCAGCATTTT; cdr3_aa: CASSLEGQRNQPQHF
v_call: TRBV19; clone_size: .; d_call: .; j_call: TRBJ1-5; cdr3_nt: TGTGCCTCCTCCAGACAGGGCAATCAGCCCCAGCATTTT; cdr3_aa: CASSRQGNQPQHF
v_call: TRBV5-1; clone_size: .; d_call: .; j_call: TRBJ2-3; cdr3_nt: TGCGCCAGCAGCTTGGTACTTGATACAGATACGCAGTATTTT; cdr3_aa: CASSLVLDTDTQYF
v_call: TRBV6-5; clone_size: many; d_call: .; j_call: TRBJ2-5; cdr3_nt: TGTGCCAGCAGCCCGTCATGGGGTAAAGAGACCCAGTACTTC; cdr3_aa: CASSPSWGKETQYF
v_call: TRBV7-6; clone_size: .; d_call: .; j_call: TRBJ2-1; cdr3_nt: TGTGCCAGCAGCTTATGGCGAAATGTATTAAATGAGCAGTTCTTC; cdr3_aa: CASSLWRNVLNEQFF
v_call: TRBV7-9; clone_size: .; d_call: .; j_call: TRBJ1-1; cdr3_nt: TGTGCCAGCAGCTTAGCACACCGGAACACTGAAGCTTTCTTT; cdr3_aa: CASSLAHRNTEAFF
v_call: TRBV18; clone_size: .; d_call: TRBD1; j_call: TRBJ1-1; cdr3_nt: TGTGCCAGCTCACCCGGACAGGCGAACACTGAAGCTTTCTTT; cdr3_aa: CASSPGQANTEAFF
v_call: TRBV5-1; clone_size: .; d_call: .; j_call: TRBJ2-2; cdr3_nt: TGCGCCAGCAGCTTGAACCCTTTAGAGAACACCGGGGAGCTGTTTTTT; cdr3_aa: CASSLNPLENTGELFF
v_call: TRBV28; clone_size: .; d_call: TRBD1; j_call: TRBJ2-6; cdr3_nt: TGTGCCAGCAGACCTATTCCCGGGACAGCAGCCTCTGGGGCCAACGTCCTGACTTTC; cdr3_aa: CASRPIPGTAASGANVLTF
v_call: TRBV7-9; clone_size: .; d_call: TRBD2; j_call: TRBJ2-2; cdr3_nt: TGTGCCAGCAGCTCCCTAGCGGGTCTGAACACCGGGGAGCTGTTTTTT; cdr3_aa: CASSSLAGLNTGELFF
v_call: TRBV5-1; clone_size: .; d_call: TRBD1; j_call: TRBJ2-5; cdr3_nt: TGCGCCAGCAGCTTATCAGGGGGTGAGACCCAGTACTTC; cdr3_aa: CASSLSGGETQYF
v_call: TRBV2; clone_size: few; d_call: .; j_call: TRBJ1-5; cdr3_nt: TGTGCCAGCAGTCTCGGCAATCAGCCCCAGCATTTT; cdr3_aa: CASSLGNQPQHF
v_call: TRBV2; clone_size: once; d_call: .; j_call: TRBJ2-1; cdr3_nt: TGTGCCAGCAGTGATTTGTCCTACAATGAGCAGTTCTTC; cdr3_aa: CASSDLSYNEQFF
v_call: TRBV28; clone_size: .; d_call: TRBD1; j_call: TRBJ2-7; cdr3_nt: TGTGCCAGCCGGGGGACAGGTTCCTACGAGCAGTACTTC; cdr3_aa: CASRGTGSYEQYF
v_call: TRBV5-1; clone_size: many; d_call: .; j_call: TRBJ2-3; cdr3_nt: TGCGCCAGCAGCCATGGACAGCTAGATACGCAGTATTTT; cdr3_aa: CASSHGQLDTQYF
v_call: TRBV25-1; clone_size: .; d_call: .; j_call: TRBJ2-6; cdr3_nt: TGTGCCAGCACCCAAGTAGGCCCTGGGGCCAACGTCCTGACTTTC; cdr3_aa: CASTQVGPGANVLTF
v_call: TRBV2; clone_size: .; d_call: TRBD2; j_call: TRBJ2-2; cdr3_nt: TGTGCCAGCAGAGCTCGACTAGCGGGAGCCGGGGAGCTGTTTTTT; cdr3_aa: CASRARLAGAGELFF
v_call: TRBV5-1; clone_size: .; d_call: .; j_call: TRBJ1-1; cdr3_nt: TGCGCCAGCAGCCCGGGGGGGAGCGCCATGAACACTGAAGCTTTCTTT; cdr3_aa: CASSPGGSAMNTEAFF
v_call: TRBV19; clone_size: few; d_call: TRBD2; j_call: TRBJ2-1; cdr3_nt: TGTGCCAGTAGTATAGACAGCGGGAGTTACAATGAGCAGTTCTTC; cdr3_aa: CASSIDSGSYNEQFF
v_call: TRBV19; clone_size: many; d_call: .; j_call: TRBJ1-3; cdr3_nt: TGTGCCAGTAAGATGACACCAGGAAACACCATATATTTT; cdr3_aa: CASKMTPGNTIYF
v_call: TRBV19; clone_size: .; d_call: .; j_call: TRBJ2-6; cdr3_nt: TGTGCCAGTAGCAAAACCGTCTCTGGGGCCAACGTCCTGACTTTC; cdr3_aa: CASSKTVSGANVLTF
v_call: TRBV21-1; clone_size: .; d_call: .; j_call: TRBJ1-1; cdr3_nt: TGTGCCAGCAGCAACTATCCTCGGGACAGGCCCACAACTTTCTTT; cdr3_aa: CASSNYPRDRPTTFF